This is a list of T cell receptor beta chains from one sample in a study of a mutant IDH1 vaccine in newly diagnosed glioma. Sequencing used immunoSEQ multiplex PCR; TCRdb keeps in-frame clones, though not all of them. The table records approximately 100,000 clones, roughly 90% of them present only once. The sample was PBMCs, taken from a glioma patient treated with radiotherapy, temozolomide or both. These receptors were collected from a woman between 45 and 60 years old with glioma. The CDR3 runs from the conserved cysteine through the conserved F or W. A D gene is named only where the DNA matches it firmly. A row's size may be missing; if present it is once, few, many or a size class.

abundance	v_gene	j_gene	d_gene	CDR3nt	CDR3aa
.	TRBV30	TRBJ2-1	.	TGTGCCTGGAGTGTACTGGCTACCTACAATGAGCAGTTCTTC	CAWSVLATYNEQFF
.	TRBV19	TRBJ1-1	.	TGTGCCAGTAGTATAGACAGACCGAACACTGAAGCTTTCTTT	CASSIDRPNTEAFF
.	TRBV18	TRBJ1-3	.	TGTGCCAGCTCACCTGGGGCAGGTGGAAACACCATATATTTT	CASSPGAGGNTIYF
.	TRBV2	TRBJ2-1	.	TGTGCCAGCAGATCCGGGGCAAAGAATGAGCAGTTCTTC	CASRSGAKNEQFF
once	TRBV4-2	TRBJ2-3	.	TGTGCCAGCAGCCAAGCCCTGTTTCCGCAGTATTTT	CASSQALFPQYF
.	TRBV7-2	TRBJ2-7	.	TGTGCCAGCAGCCTAACCGGCGACAGCTACGAGCAGTACTTC	CASSLTGDSYEQYF
few	TRBV2	TRBJ1-1	.	TGTGCCAGCAGTGAAGGGTCGAACACTGAAGCTTTCTTT	CASSEGSNTEAFF
.	TRBV6-6	TRBJ2-7	TRBD1	TGTGCCAGCAGTTACGCCGGGACAGGGAGTTTCGAGCAGTACTTC	CASSYAGTGSFEQYF
few	TRBV30	TRBJ2-7	.	TGTGCCTGGAAGCCCCGACTGATGGGCTACGAGCAGTACTTC	CAWKPRLMGYEQYF
.	TRBV28	TRBJ2-7	TRBD2	TGTGCCAGCAGTTTACTAGCGGGCGTCCCCTACGAGCAGTACTTC	CASSLLAGVPYEQYF
.	TRBV7-9	TRBJ2-2	.	TGTGCCACCGTAGCCGGGGAGCTGTTTTTT	CATVAGELFF